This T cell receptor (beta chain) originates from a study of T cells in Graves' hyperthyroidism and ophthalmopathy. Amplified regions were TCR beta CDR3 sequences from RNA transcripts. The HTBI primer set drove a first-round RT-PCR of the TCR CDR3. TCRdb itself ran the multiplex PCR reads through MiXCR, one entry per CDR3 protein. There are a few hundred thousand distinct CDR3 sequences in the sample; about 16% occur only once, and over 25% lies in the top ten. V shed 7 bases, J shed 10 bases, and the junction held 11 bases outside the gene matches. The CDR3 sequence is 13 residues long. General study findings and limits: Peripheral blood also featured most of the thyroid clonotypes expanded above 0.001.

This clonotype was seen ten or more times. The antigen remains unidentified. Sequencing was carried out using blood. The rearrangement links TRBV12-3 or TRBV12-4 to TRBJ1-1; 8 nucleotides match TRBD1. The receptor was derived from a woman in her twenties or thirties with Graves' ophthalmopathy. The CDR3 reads CASTATGESGAFF. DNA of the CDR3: TGTGCCAGCACCGCGACAGGGGAATCCGGAGCTTTCTTT.